A selection of T cell receptor beta chains follows, all from one sample in a study of blood T cells in healthy people across ages. Using its own MiXCR run on the 5' RACE reads, TCRdb lists one record per CDR3 protein. Of roughly 1,500,000 distinct CDR3 sequences in the sample, roughly a third are singletons; the top ten hold roughly 12%. Input material: blood. Every receptor here comes from a woman aged 25 to 45 in good health. Each CDR3 is given with its conserved first and last residue. The D gene is left open where the match is weak. For some rows the clone size is stated as once, few or many, or as a class when expanded; others skip it.

d_call | j_call | cdr3_length | v_call | clone_size | cdr3_nt | cdr3_aa
TRBD2 | TRBJ2-5 | 14 | TRBV6-2/TRBV6-3 | . | TGTGCCAGCTTGTTAGCGGGATTATCGCAGACCCAGTACTTC | CASLLAGLSQTQYF
. | TRBJ2-7 | 14 | TRBV9 | . | TGTGCCAGCAGCGTAGCCAGGGTATCCTACGAGCAGTACTTC | CASSVARVSYEQYF
. | TRBJ2-3 | 17 | TRBV18 | . | TGTGCCAGCTCACCAACCTTTCGAGGGAGTACCACAGATACGCAGTATTTT | CASSPTFRGSTTDTQYF
. | TRBJ1-2 | 14 | TRBV27 | few | TGTGCCAGCAGTCCCCACGACACCCCGGGGGGCTACACCTTC | CASSPHDTPGGYTF
. | TRBJ1-2 | 15 | TRBV5-4 | few | TGTGCCAGCAGCCGGGAGGGGTCGCTATACTATGGCTACACCTTC | CASSREGSLYYGYTF
TRBD2 | TRBJ2-7 | 15 | TRBV12-3/TRBV12-4 | . | TGTGCCAGCAGTGAGGGACTAGCGGACAACTACGAGCAGTACTTC | CASSEGLADNYEQYF
TRBD1 | TRBJ2-7 | 15 | TRBV7-2 | . | TGTGCCAGCAGCTTTTACAGGGGGGCTTCCTACGAGCAGTACTTC | CASSFYRGASYEQYF
TRBD2 | TRBJ2-3 | 19 | TRBV28 | once | TGTGCCAGCAGTTCCGGGGGGATAGCGGGACCGTCTAGCACAGATACGCAGTATTTT | CASSSGGIAGPSSTDTQYF
. | TRBJ2-5 | 13 | TRBV27 | few | TGTGCCAGCAAGGCAGGCGCGAGGGAGACCCAGTACTTC | CASKAGARETQYF
. | TRBJ2-1 | 16 | TRBV7-9 | . | TGTGCCAGCAGCTTATACGCGGTTCCCTCCTACAATGAGCAGTTCTTC | CASSLYAVPSYNEQFF
. | TRBJ2-1 | 12 | TRBV5-5 | . | TGTGCCAGCATGGGGGGACGATCCGAGCAGTTCTTC | CASMGGRSEQFF
. | TRBJ1-4 | 13 | TRBV5-1 | few | TGCGCCAGCAGGGGAGGAACTAATGAAAAACTGTTTTTT | CASRGGTNEKLFF
. | TRBJ2-7 | 12 | TRBV20-1 | few | TGCAGTGCTAGATCACTCAGGGGCGAGCAGTACTTC | CSARSLRGEQYF
. | TRBJ2-3 | 17 | TRBV30 | . | TGTGCCTGGAGTCCGCCCGGGCTAGCCCAGAGTGGAGATACGCAGTATTTT | CAWSPPGLAQSGDTQYF
. | TRBJ2-3 | 14 | TRBV7-4 | few | TGTGCCAGCAGCTTAGCGTATTCACAAAAGACGCAGTATTTT | CASSLAYSQKTQYF
TRBD1 | TRBJ1-2 | 13 | TRBV20-1 | few | TGCAGTGCCATGGACAGGGCCAACTATGGCTACACCTTC | CSAMDRANYGYTF
. | TRBJ1-2 | 14 | TRBV7-9 | . | TGTGCCAGCAGCCCCGGGGGGGCGAACCGAGGCTACACCTTC | CASSPGGANRGYTF
TRBD1 | TRBJ2-1 | 16 | TRBV27 | . | TGTGCCAGCAGTGTCGGGACAGGGCTATCAAGAAATGAGCAGTTCTTC | CASSVGTGLSRNEQFF
. | TRBJ1-2 | 14 | TRBV7-9 | few | TGTGCCAGCAGCTTACTCGGCAGGGAGGGGGGCTACACCTTC | CASSLLGREGGYTF
. | TRBJ2-5 | 17 | TRBV7-2 | few | TGTGCCAGCAGCCGACAGCCCCTCATGGGCTTTGGAGAGACCCAGTACTTC | CASSRQPLMGFGETQYF
. | TRBJ2-4 | 15 | TRBV12-3/TRBV12-4 | . | TGTGCCAGCAGCGCAACAGGGTTGACCAAAAACATTCAGTACTTC | CASSATGLTKNIQYF
TRBD2 | TRBJ2-7 | 14 | TRBV29-1 | many | TGCAGCACTAGCGGGCTAAGATCTTCCTACGAGCAGTACTTC | CSTSGLRSSYEQYF
. | TRBJ2-3 | 14 | TRBV2 | few | TGTGCCAGCAGTGTGGTCGGGGAGGCAGATACGCAGTATTTT | CASSVVGEADTQYF
TRBD2 | TRBJ2-7 | 16 | TRBV7-9 | . | TGTGCCAGCAGCTTCGGACTAGCGGGAGGGCCTATGGAGCAGTACTTC | CASSFGLAGGPMEQYF
. | TRBJ1-4 | 15 | TRBV9 | . | TGTGCCAGCAGCGTAGAAGGGGGTAGTAATGAAAAACTGTTTTTT | CASSVEGGSNEKLFF
. | TRBJ1-1 | 12 | TRBV12-3/TRBV12-4 | few | TGTGCCAGCAGTCCGGACGGGCCTGAAGCTTTCTTT | CASSPDGPEAFF
. | TRBJ2-7 | 15 | TRBV5-1 | . | TGCGCCAGCAGCTCTTCCATACTTCATGGGGACGAGCAGTACTTC | CASSSSILHGDEQYF
TRBD2 | TRBJ2-3 | 16 | TRBV2 | few | TGTGCCAGCAGCCAACGGGCTAGCGGAGGCACAGATACGCAGTATTTT | CASSQRASGGTDTQYF